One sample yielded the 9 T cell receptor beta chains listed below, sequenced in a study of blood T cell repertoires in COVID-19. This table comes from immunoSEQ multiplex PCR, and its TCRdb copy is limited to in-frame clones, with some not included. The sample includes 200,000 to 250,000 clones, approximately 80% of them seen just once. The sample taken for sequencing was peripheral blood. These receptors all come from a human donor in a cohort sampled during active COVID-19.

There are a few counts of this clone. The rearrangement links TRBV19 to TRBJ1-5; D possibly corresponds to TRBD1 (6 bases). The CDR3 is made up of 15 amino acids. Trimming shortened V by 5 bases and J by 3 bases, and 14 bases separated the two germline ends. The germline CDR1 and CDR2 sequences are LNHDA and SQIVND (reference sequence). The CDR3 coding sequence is TGTGCCAGTAGTGCCCAACAGGGTTACAATCAGCCCCAGCATTTT. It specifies CASSAQQGYNQPQHF.

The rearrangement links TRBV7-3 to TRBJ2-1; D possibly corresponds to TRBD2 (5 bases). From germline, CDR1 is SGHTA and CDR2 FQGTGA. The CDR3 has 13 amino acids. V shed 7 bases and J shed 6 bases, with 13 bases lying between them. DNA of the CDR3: TGTGCCAGCACCCCGGGAAGCAGCAATGAGCAGTTCTTC. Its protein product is CASTPGSSNEQFF.

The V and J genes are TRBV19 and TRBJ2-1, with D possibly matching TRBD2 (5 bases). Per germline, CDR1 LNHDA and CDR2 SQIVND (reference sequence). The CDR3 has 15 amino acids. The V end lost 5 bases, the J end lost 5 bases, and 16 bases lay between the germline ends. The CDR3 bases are TGTGCCAGTAGTGTTGCTTTTGTCGGGAACAATGAGCAGTTCTTC. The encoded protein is CASSVAFVGNNEQFF.

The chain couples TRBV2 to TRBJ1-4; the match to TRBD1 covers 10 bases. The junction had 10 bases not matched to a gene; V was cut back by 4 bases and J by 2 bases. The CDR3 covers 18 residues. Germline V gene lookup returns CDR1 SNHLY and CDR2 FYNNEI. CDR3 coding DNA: TGTGCCAGCAGTGGGGCCGGGACAGGGGATTATACTAATGAAAAACTGTTTTTT. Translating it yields CASSGAGTGDYTNEKLFF. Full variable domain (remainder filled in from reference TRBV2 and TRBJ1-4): EPEVTQTPSHQVTQMGQEVILRCVPISNHLYFYWYRQILGQKVEFLVSFYNNEISEKSEIFDDQFSVERPDGSNFTLKIRSTKLEDSAMYFCASSGAGTGDYTNEKLFFGSGTQLSVL.

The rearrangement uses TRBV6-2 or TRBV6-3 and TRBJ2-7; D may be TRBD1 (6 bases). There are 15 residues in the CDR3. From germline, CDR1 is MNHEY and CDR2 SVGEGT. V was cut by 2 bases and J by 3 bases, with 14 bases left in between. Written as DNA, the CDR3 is TGTGCCAGCAGTTACCCTATGGGGGCCAACTACGAGCAGTACTTC. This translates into CASSYPMGANYEQYF.

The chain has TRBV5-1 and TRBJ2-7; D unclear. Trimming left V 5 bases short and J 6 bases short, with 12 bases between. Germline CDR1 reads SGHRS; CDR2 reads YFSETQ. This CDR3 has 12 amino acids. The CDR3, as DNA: TGCGCCAGCAGACCCACAGAAGGCGAGCAGTACTTC. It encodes CASRPTEGEQYF.

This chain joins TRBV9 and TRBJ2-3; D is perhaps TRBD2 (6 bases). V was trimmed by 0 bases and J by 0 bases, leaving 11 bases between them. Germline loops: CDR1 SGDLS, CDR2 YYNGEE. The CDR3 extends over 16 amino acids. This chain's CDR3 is CASSVAGGTSTDTQYF. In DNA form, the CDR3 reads TGTGCCAGCAGCGTAGCTGGCGGGACTAGCACAGATACGCAGTATTTT.

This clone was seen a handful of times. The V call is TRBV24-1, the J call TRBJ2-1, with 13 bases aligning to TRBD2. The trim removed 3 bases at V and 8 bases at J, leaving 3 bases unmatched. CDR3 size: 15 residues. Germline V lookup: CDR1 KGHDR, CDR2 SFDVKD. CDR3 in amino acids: CATSDTSGGVDEQFF. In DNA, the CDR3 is TGTGCCACCAGTGATACTAGCGGGGGGGTGGATGAGCAGTTCTTC.

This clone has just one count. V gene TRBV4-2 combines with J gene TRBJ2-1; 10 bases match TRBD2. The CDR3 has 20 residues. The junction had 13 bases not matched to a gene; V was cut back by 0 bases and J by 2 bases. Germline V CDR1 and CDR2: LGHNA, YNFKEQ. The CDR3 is CASSQEGMASGGSAYNEQFF. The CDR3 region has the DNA TGTGCCAGCAGCCAAGAGGGAATGGCTAGCGGGGGCTCGGCCTACAATGAGCAGTTCTTC.